This paragraph reports one T cell receptor beta chain. Its target is unknown. V lost 0 bases and J lost 5; bases outside the gene matches: 2. Germline CDR1 reads SGHDN; CDR2 reads FVKESK. There are 14 residues in the CDR3. This table comes from immunoSEQ multiplex PCR, and its TCRdb copy is limited to in-frame clones, with some not included. Of 15,000 to 20,000 clones listed, approximately 92% were seen once; the top ten hold around 1.7%. The entry originates in a study of lymphopenia after photon versus proton radiotherapy. Study observations and caveats: Proton therapy kept repertoires fairly stable, unlike photons, which gained effector/memory cells. Post-nadir diversity loss with photons came from oligoclonal expansion, particularly CD8+ Temra cells. Authors raise, but do not show, better survival with proton therapy. Larger post-nadir TCR diversity loss correlated inversely with survival in deceased patients.

Sequences were derived from peripheral blood, sampled from a patient treated with photon-based radiotherapy. The TCR was taken from a woman aged 40 to 50 with cholangiocarcinoma. The rearrangement joins TRBV14 to TRBJ2-5, with 8 bases that match TRBD1. The CDR3 DNA is TGTGCCAGCAGCCAAGACAGGGGGCTGGAGACCCAGTACTTC. Translated, it gives CASSQDRGLETQYF.